The clone carrying this TCR beta chain turned up a few times. Original handling: Counts of nucleated cells, estimated from reference gene primer amplification, were obtained. TCRdb's table, derived via immunoSEQ multiplex PCR, lists solely in-frame clones and lacks some. For V, J and clone size, that table is used; D and trimming come from the DNA. There are 100,000 to 150,000 clones in the sample; more than 65% occur only once, and about 2.2% lies in the top ten. This entry belongs to a study of blood T cell repertoires in COVID-19. In the study overall: The study drew acute and convalescent COVID-19 samples from the United States, Italy and Spain. From T cells, B-cell-depleted T cells, or PBMCs came the material, which was cDNA or gDNA.

Germline V gene lookup returns CDR1 SQVTM and CDR2 ANQGSEA. This CDR3 is 13 amino acids long. The V segment lost 7 bases and the J segment 8 bases; nucleotides outside the gene matches: 9. The gene calls are TRBV29-1 and TRBJ1-4, with 8 bases that match TRBD1. The specimen was peripheral blood. This clonotype was obtained from a woman between 65 and 79 years old with acute or convalescent COVID-19. The DNA for the CDR3 is TGCAGCGCCGGGACAGGCGGTGAGGAAAAACTGTTTTTT. Translation gives CSAGTGGEEKLFF.